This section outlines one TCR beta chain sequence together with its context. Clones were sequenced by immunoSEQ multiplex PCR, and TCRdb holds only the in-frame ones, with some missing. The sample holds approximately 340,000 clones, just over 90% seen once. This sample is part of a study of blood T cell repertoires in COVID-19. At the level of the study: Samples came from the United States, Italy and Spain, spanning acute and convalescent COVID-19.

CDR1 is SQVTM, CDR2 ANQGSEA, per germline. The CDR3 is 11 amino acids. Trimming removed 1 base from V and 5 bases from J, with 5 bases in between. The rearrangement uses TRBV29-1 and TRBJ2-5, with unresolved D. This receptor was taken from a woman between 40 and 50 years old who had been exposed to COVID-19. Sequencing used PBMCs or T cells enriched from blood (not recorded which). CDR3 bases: TGCAGCGTTGAAGTCGGGGAGACCCAGTACTTC. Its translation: CSVEVGETQYF.